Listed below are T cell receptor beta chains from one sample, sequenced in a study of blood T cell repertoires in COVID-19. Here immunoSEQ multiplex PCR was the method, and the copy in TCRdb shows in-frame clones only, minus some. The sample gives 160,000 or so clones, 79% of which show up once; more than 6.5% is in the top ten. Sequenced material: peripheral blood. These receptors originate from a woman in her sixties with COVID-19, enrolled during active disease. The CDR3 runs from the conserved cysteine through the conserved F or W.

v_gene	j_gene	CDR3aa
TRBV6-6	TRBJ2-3	CASILDYSSTDTQYF
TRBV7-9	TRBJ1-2	CASSLDVGGYTF
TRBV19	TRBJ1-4	CASSIRGEELFF
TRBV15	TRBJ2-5	CATSREKGARYYF
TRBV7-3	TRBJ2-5	CASSLTRVETQYF
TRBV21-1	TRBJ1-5	CASSARDRGHQPQHF
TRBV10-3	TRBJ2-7	CAIMPDRRAFAQQYF
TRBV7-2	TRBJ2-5	CASSLGTGEGETQYF
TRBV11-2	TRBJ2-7	CASSLDLSYEQYF
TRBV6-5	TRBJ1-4	CASRAQGGSNEKLFF
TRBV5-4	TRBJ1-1	CASSYPGVNTEAFF
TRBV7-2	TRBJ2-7	CASSPRGGVAVPYEQYF
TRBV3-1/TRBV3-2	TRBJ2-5	CASSQELALQGETQYF
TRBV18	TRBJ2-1	CASFQIAGEVSEQFF
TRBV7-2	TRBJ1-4	CASSLAIHNEKLFF